A single sample gave rise to the 21 T cell receptor beta chains below, sequenced in a study of T cells of healthy individuals. From the 5' RACE reads, TCRdb called clonotypes with MiXCR, one entry per CDR3 protein. The table includes nearly 100,000 distinct CDR3 sequences, about 16% detected once. The source of these receptors is a human donor in good health.

This clonotype was counted at least ten times. The genes are TRBV4-2 and TRBJ2-4; D remains ambiguous. The CDR3 consists of 12 residues. Germline V lookup: CDR1 LGHNA, CDR2 YNFKEQ. Trimming left V 1 base short and J 15 bases short, with 13 bases between. The CDR3 protein is CASSQGAAKRYF. DNA of the CDR3: TGTGCCAGCAGCCAAGGGGCAGCCAAGCGGTACTTC.

The chain joins TRBV7-9 to TRBJ2-7, with a weak D call TRBD1 (6 bases). This CDR3 is 14 amino acids long. Germline CDR1 is SEHNR and CDR2 is FQNEAQ (reference sequence). V was clipped by 5 bases and J by 0 bases, with 11 bases between them. DNA of the CDR3: TGTGCCAGCAGCCCCGGGACAACCTCCTACGAGCAGTACTTC. It yields the protein CASSPGTTSYEQYF.

This clonotype was detected many times. This chain links TRBV4-3 with TRBJ2-1, with no clear D. CDR1 and CDR2 (germline): LGHNA, YSLEER. CDR3 length: 14 amino acids. Trimming took 0 bases from V and 12 from J, leaving 15 bases between them. The CDR3 loop reads CASSQDKGQSWQFF. DNA of the CDR3: TGCGCCAGCAGCCAAGACAAGGGTCAGAGCTGGCAGTTCTTC.

In this sample, this clonotype turned up a few times. The chain has TRBV28 and TRBJ1-6; D unclear. Trimming took 5 bases from V and 6 from J, leaving 8 bases between them. The germline V gene encodes CDR1 MDHEN and CDR2 SYDVKM. The CDR3 is 13 residues long. CDR3 sequence: CASSADGNSPLHF. For the CDR3, the DNA is TGTGCCAGCAGTGCCGACGGTAATTCACCCCTCCACTTT.

This clonotype was found a few times. The chain couples TRBV28 to TRBJ2-3; possibly TRBD1 for D (5 bases). The CDR3 sequence is 11 residues long. CDR1 is MDHEN, CDR2 SYDVKM, per germline. Trimming removed 10 bases at V and 4 bases at J, with 9 bases between. CDR3 in DNA: TGTGCCACCACAGGTTCAGATACGCAGTATTTT. Translation gives CATTGSDTQYF.

CDR3 nucleotides: TGTGCCAGCAGTTACTCGGGACAGGGTGGATCTACTGAAGCTTTCTTT. Translating gives CASSYSGQGGSTEAFF. V and J are TRBV6-5 and TRBJ1-1; 9 positions match TRBD1. CDR3 length: 16 residues. Germline values: CDR1 MNHEY, CDR2 SVGAGI. Germline trimming cut 0 bases from V and 5 bases from J; bases unmatched to any gene: 7.

This clonotype was seen repeatedly, ten times or more. This chain links TRBV27 with TRBJ1-1; D is unclear. The CDR3 has 13 residues. The V end was cut by 5 bases, the J end by 1 base, with 8 bases between. Germline assignment: CDR1 MNHEY and CDR2 SMNVEV (reference sequence). In DNA, the CDR3 is TGTGCCAGCAGTACCAATGGGAACACTGAAGCTTTCTTT. It translates to CASSTNGNTEAFF.

J is TRBJ2-5 and V is TRBV15; tentative D call: TRBD1 (6 bases). V lost 1 base and J 3 bases, leaving 6 bases between the germline ends. CDR3 length: 13 amino acids. Per the germline V gene, CDR1 is LNHNV and CDR2 is YYDKDF (reference sequence). CDR3 sequence: CATSRGTEETQYF. The CDR3 DNA follows: TGTGCCACCAGCAGAGGGACAGAAGAGACCCAGTACTTC. Using reference TRBV15 and TRBJ2-5 for the parts outside the CDR3, the full variable domain is DAMVIQNPRYQVTQFGKPVTLSCSQTLNHNVMYWYQQKSSQAPKLLFHYYDKDFNNEADTPDNFQSRRPNTSFCFLDIRSPGLGDTAMYLCATSRGTEETQYFGPGTRLLVL.

In this sample, this clonotype turned up many times. The rearrangement joins TRBV7-9 to TRBJ2-1; D ambiguous. With 5 bases removed from V and 6 bases from J, the gap between germline ends came to 11 bases. Germline V gives CDR1 SEHNR, CDR2 FQNEAQ (reference sequence). The CDR3 sequence is 13 residues long. The CDR3 DNA follows: TGTGCCAGCAGCCCATCGGAACGCAATGAGCAGTTCTTC. Amino acids: CASSPSERNEQFF. Full variable domain (rest looked up from reference TRBV7-9 and TRBJ2-1): DTGVSQNPRHKITKRGQNVTFRCDPISEHNRLYWYRQTLGQGPEFLTYFQNEAQLEKSRLLSDRFSAERPKGSFSTLEIQRTEQGDSAMYLCASSPSERNEQFFGPGTRLTVL.

This clonotype qualifies as medium-sized. The chain carries TRBV12-3 or TRBV12-4 and TRBJ2-1; TRBD2 aligns across 8 bases. This CDR3 is 15 amino acids long. V shed 3 bases, J shed 6 bases, and the junction held 7 bases outside the gene matches. CDR3 residues: CASSFRTSGSNEQFF. The CDR3 DNA reads as TGTGCCAGCAGTTTCCGTACTAGCGGAAGCAATGAGCAGTTCTTC.

The chain links TRBV6-2 or TRBV6-3 to TRBJ2-7, with TRBD1 as a possible D gene (5 bases). The length of the CDR3 is 16 residues. The germline V gene encodes CDR1 MNHEY and CDR2 SVGEGT. V gave up 7 bases and J gave up 1 base, with 20 bases separating them. CDR3 loop: CASNKGAIPWSYEQYF. The CDR3 DNA follows: TGTGCCAGCAACAAAGGGGCTATTCCGTGGTCCTACGAGCAGTACTTC.

This clonotype was counted between two and nine times. The V call is TRBV28, the J call TRBJ2-1, with 9 bases identical to TRBD2. The CDR3 length is 13 residues. The V gene end was trimmed by 6 bases and the J gene end by 8 bases; junction bases not matched to a gene: 5. CDR1 is MDHEN, CDR2 SYDVKM, per germline. This CDR3 is CASRGTSFDEQFF. The CDR3 bases are TGTGCCAGCAGGGGGACTAGCTTCGATGAGCAGTTCTTC.

V is TRBV7-8 and J is TRBJ1-2, with a possible D match to TRBD1 (6 bases). The germline V and J ends were trimmed by 5 bases and 7 bases, with 17 bases remaining between them. Germline loops: CDR1 SGHVS, CDR2 FQNEAQ. The CDR3 contains 14 residues. CDR3 protein: CASSATGTNLGYTF. The CDR3 DNA reads as TGTGCCAGCAGCGCTACCGGGACAAACCTTGGCTACACCTTC.

The V and J genes are TRBV7-9 and TRBJ1-1; D might be TRBD1 (6 bases). Per germline, CDR1 SEHNR and CDR2 FQNEAQ (reference sequence). This CDR3 is built from 13 residues. V was cut by 5 bases and J by 4 bases, with 11 bases left in between. The CDR3 loop is CASSKQGGTEAFF. CDR3 nucleotides: TGTGCCAGCAGCAAACAGGGTGGCACTGAAGCTTTCTTT.

Turning to this clonotype: A read error may explain this, as a much larger clone is one base away. CDR3 bases: TGCGCCAGCAGCGGTTCTAACTGTGGCTACACCTTC. Encoded protein: CASSGSNCGYTF. The chain joins TRBV4-1 to TRBJ1-2; D is unclear. This CDR3 comprises 12 residues. Germline lookup yields CDR1 MGHRA and CDR2 YSYEKL.

This chain connects TRBV28 to TRBJ1-5; D remains unclear. Trimming shortened V by 6 bases and J by 0 bases, and 18 bases separated the two germline ends. CDR1 is MDHEN and CDR2 is SYDVKM in the germline V gene. The CDR3 covers 17 residues. This CDR3 reads CASSQRDGAYSNQPQHF. The CDR3, as DNA: TGTGCCAGCAGCCAAAGAGACGGAGCTTATAGCAATCAGCCCCAGCATTTT.

This clonotype was seen more than once but under ten times. This chain connects TRBV28 to TRBJ2-7; D may correspond to TRBD1 or TRBD2 (7 bases each). The V and J ends lost 6 bases and 0 bases respectively, with 18 bases between them. This CDR3 region has 16 residues. Germline lookup yields CDR1 MDHEN and CDR2 SYDVKM. The chain's CDR3 is CASSEGRGLRSYEQYF. The CDR3 DNA follows: TGTGCCAGCAGCGAAGGGAGGGGGCTTCGCTCCTACGAGCAGTACTTC.

V gene TRBV11-2 combines with J gene TRBJ2-3; D call uncertain. From germline, CDR1 is SGHAT and CDR2 FQNNGV. CDR3 length equals 12 residues. Trimming removed 6 bases from V and 4 bases from J, with 8 bases in between. DNA of the CDR3: TGTGCCAGCAGTTCAGTGGCAGATACGCAGTATTTT. It yields the protein CASSSVADTQYF.

The CDR3 sequence: CATAGSLMVGYTF. The CDR3 DNA reads TGTGCCACCGCCGGGTCCTTAATGGTGGGCTACACCTTC. The chain carries TRBV10-3 and TRBJ1-2; no firm D call. Germline V gene sequence: CDR1 ENHRY, CDR2 SYGVKD. V was clipped by 10 bases and J by 8 bases, with 20 bases between them. This CDR3 is built from 13 residues.

This clonotype has more than one count but fewer than ten. V is TRBV9 and J is TRBJ2-3, with TRBD1 as a possible D gene (5 bases). Germline lookup yields CDR1 SGDLS and CDR2 YYNGEE. This CDR3 region has 16 residues. V lost 4 bases and J lost 1, with 16 bases in between. The CDR3 sequence is CASSSTQGHGTDTQYF. Written as DNA, the CDR3 is TGTGCCAGCAGCTCCACCCAGGGCCATGGCACAGATACGCAGTATTTT. Variable domain in full (rest from reference TRBV9 and TRBJ2-3): DSGVTQTPKHLITATGQRVTLRCSPRSGDLSVYWYQQSLDQGLQFLIQYYNGEERAKGNILERFSAQQFPDLHSELNLSSLELGDSALYFCASSSTQGHGTDTQYFGPGTRLTVL.

V usage is TRBV4-3 and J usage is TRBJ2-6; possibly TRBD2 for D (6 bases). The V end lost 4 bases, the J end lost 0 bases, and 13 bases lay between the germline ends. Germline V gene data show CDR1 as LGHNA and CDR2 as YSLEER. The CDR3 has 17 amino acids. The CDR3 sequence: CASSLQRVSSGANVLTF. The DNA of the CDR3 is TGCGCCAGCAGCCTACAGCGGGTTAGCTCTGGGGCCAACGTCCTGACTTTC.